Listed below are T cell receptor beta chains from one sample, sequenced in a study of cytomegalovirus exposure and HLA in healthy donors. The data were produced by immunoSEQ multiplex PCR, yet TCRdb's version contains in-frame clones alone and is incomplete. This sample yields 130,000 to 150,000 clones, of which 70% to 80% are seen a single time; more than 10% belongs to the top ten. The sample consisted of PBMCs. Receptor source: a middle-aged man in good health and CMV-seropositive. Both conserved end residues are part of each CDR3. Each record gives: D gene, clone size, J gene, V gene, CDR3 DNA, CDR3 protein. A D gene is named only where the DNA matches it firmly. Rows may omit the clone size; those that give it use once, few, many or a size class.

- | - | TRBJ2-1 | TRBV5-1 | TGCGCCAGCAGCTTCCAAACAGGAACGGCACTCAGTGAGCAGTTCTTC | CASSFQTGTALSEQFF
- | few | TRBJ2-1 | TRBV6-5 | TGTGCCAGCAGCCTAGACAATGAGCAGTTCTTC | CASSLDNEQFF
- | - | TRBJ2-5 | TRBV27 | TGTGCCAGCAGTTTAGGGTCAGGGTGGCAAGAGACCCAGTACTTC | CASSLGSGWQETQYF
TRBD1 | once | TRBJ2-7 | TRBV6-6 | TGTGCCAGCAGTTACCAGACAGGGGGCCTCTACGAGCAGTACTTC | CASSYQTGGLYEQYF
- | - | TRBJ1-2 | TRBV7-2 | TGTGCCAGCAGCTTAGTTTCGGGGGGATATGGCTACACCTTC | CASSLVSGGYGYTF
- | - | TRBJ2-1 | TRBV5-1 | TGCGCCAGCAAGGGGTCCTACAATGAGCAGTTCTTC | CASKGSYNEQFF
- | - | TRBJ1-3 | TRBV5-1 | TGCGCCAGCAGCCTCGGGGAATCTGGAAACACCATATATTTT | CASSLGESGNTIYF
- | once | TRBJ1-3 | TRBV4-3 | TGCGCCAGCAGCCATGGGAGGGTCAGGCTTACTGGAAACACCATATATTTT | CASSHGRVRLTGNTIYF
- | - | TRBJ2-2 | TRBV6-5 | TGTGCCAGCAGTTTTCTGTTCGGGGAGCTGTTTTTT | CASSFLFGELFF
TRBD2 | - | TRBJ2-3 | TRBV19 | TGTGCCAGTAGTATCTTATCGGGAGGGCCAAATACGCAGTATTTT | CASSILSGGPNTQYF
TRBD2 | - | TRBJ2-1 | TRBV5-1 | TGCGCCAGCAGCCTGGGTCCTAGCGGGAGCGATGAGCAGTTCTTC | CASSLGPSGSDEQFF
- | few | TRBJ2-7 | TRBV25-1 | TGTGCCAGCAGGGGTGTCCTCGACGGGTACGAGCAGTACTTC | CASRGVLDGYEQYF
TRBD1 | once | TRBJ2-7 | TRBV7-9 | TGTTCCAGCAGCTTTCGTCTGGTTGGACAGGGGAGCGAGCAGTACTTC | CSSSFRLVGQGSEQYF
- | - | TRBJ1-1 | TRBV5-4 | TGTGCCACCCGGGACTTAACAACAGGAGCCACTGAAGCTTTCTTT | CATRDLTTGATEAFF
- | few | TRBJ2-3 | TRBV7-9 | TGTGCCAGCAGCTTGGGCAGGACTAGCACAGATACGCAGTATTTT | CASSLGRTSTDTQYF
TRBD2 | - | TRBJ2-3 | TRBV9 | TGTGCCAGCAGCGTAGTGGAGGGAGGGCCTGCAGATACGCAGTATTTT | CASSVVEGGPADTQYF